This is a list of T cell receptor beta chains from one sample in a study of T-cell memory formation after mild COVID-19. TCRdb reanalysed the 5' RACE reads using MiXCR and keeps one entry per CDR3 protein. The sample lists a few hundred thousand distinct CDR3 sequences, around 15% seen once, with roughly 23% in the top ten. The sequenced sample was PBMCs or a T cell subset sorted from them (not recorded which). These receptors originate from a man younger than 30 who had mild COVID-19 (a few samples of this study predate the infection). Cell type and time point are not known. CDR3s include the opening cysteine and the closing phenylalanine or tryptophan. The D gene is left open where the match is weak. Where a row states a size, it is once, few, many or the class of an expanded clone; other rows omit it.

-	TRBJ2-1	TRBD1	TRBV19	TGTGCCAGTAATAAAATGGGACAGGGGGACAATGAGCAGTTCTTC	CASNKMGQGDNEQFF
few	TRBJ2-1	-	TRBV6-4	TGTGCCAGCAGTGTCGACATTAGCTCCTACAATGAGCAGTTCTTC	CASSVDISSYNEQFF
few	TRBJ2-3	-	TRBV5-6	TGTGCCAGCAGCATCAGGGATACGCAGTATTTT	CASSIRDTQYF
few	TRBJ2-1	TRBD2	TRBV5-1	TGCGCCAGCAGCTGGGGACTAGCGGGGGGGCTTCATGAGCAGTTCTTC	CASSWGLAGGLHEQFF
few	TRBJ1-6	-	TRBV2	TGTGCCAGCTCGCCAGACTCCTATAATTCACCCCTCCACTTT	CASSPDSYNSPLHF
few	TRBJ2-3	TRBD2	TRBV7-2	TGTGCCAGCAGTTCCCACACTAGCGGGGGCCTCACAGATACGCAGTATTTT	CASSSHTSGGLTDTQYF
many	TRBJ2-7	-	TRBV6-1	TGTGCCAGCAGTGAAATGCACCCCTACGAGCAGTACTTC	CASSEMHPYEQYF
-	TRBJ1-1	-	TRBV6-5	TGTGCCAGCAGTGATACAGGCATCTCTGAAGCTTTCTTT	CASSDTGISEAFF
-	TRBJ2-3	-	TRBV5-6	TGTGCCAGCAGCATTGACACAGATACGCAGTATTTT	CASSIDTDTQYF
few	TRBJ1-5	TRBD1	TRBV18	TGTGCCAGCTCACGAAAACCGGGACAGGGACTTTTGAACAATCAGCCCCAGCATTTT	CASSRKPGQGLLNNQPQHF
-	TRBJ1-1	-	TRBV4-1	TGCGCCAGCAGGCCCGTCGGGGGGGGGACTGAAGCTTTCTTT	CASRPVGGGTEAFF
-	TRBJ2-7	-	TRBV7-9	TGTGCCAGCAGCCCCAGCCTCTACGAGCAGTACTTC	CASSPSLYEQYF
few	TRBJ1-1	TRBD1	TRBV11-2	TGTGCCAGCAGCTCCCAGGGGGCCGGAGGCACTGAAGCTTTCTTT	CASSSQGAGGTEAFF
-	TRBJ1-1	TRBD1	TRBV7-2	TGTGCCAGCAGCCCCCAGGGGGCGTTTAAGACTGAAGCTTTCTTT	CASSPQGAFKTEAFF
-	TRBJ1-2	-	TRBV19	TGTGCCAGTAGTCGCCAACAGCTTAACTATGGCTACACCTTC	CASSRQQLNYGYTF
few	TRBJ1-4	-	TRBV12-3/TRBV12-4	TGTGCCAGCAGCCCCCGAAGGGGGACTAATGAAAAACTGTTTTTT	CASSPRRGTNEKLFF
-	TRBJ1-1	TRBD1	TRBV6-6	TGTGCCAGCAGTTGGGACAGCTTGAACACTGAAGCTTTCTTT	CASSWDSLNTEAFF
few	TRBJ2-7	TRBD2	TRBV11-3	TGTGCCAGCAGCTTAGATCCGCAGCGGGGAGTCTACGAGCAGTACTTC	CASSLDPQRGVYEQYF
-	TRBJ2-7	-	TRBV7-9	TGTGCCAGCAGCCGCCCGGGGTACGAGCAGTACTTC	CASSRPGYEQYF
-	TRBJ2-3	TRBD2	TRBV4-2	TGTGCCAGCAGCCAGAAGCGGGGGAGCACAGATACGCAGTATTTT	CASSQKRGSTDTQYF
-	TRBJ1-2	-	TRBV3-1	TGTGCCAGCAGCCAAGACCTCCACGGGGACGGCTACACCTTC	CASSQDLHGDGYTF
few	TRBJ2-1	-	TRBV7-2	TGTGCCAGCAGCTTAGCGATTGGGCAGGGGTCCTACAATGAGCAGTTCTTC	CASSLAIGQGSYNEQFF